This T cell receptor (beta chain) was identified during a study of blood T cells in healthy people across ages. Study in general: Per two T cells, template switching captured roughly one barcoded beta molecule.

Concerning this clonotype: Its specificity is not known. Germline and junction disagree at one end, which may indicate a read error.

CDR3 length equals 17 residues. The V gene's germline CDR1 is SGHVS and CDR2 FQNEAQ. Study-wide results and caveats: Naive T cell percentage by flow cytometry tracked strongly with beta diversity.

Alongside a J-beta primer mix, a sample-barcoded 5' primer served in a second PCR lasting about 7 to 12 cycles. TCRdb processed the 5' RACE reads anew with MiXCR; each CDR3 protein has one entry. In the table there are around 580,000 distinct CDR3 sequences, 47% of which are singletons. Donors were healthy Caucasian individuals from Russia aged roughly 6 to 95. The extraction recovered at least 5 micrograms of total RNA per sample. The receptor was derived from an elderly man in good health. The sequencing input was blood. The chain uses TRBV7-8 and TRBJ2-2, with TRBD2 matching over 8 bases. The CDR3 DNA reads as TGTGCCACCAGCTCAACAAGCGGGAGATCGAACACCGGGGAGCTGTTTTTT. Protein: CATSSTSGRSNTGELFF.